This T cell receptor beta chain came from a study of beta chain features in type 1 diabetes. The CDR3 contains 14 residues. Per the germline V gene, CDR1 is SGHNT and CDR2 is YYREEE (reference sequence). V was trimmed by 2 bases and J by 2 bases, leaving 8 bases between them. In regard to this clone: What it binds is not known.

Sequencing targeted expressed TCRB transcripts, as all isolated RNA had been reverse transcribed. Libraries were prepared by immunoSEQ multiplex PCR; TCRdb keeps only in-frame clonotypes and omits some of them. The data show around 170,000 clones, just over 9% seen once. Study-wide points: At VDJ recombination sites, type 1 diabetes patients had fewer insertions and more deleted nucleotides.

This receptor was taken from a woman under 30 in good health. The chain is built from TRBV5-4 and TRBJ1-3; TRBD1 is a possible D gene (6 bases). Source material: central memory CD4+ T cells from blood. The CDR3 DNA is TGTGCCAGCAGCTTACAGGGTCCTGGAAACACCATATATTTT. It is translated as CASSLQGPGNTIYF.